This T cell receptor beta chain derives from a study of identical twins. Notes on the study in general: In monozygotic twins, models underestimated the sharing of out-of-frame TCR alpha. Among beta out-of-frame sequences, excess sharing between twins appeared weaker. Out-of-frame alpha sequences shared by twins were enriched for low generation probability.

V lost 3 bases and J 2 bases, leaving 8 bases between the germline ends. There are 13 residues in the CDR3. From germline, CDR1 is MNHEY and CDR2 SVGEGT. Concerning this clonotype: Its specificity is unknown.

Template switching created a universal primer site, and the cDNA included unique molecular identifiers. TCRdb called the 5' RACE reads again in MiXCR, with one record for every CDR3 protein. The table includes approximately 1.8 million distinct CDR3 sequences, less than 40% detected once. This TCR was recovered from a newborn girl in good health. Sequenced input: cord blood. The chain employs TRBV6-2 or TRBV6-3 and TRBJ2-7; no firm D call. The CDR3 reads CASSYWLPYEQYF. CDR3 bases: TGTGCCAGCAGTTATTGGCTGCCCTACGAGCAGTACTTC.